Following are 5 T cell receptor beta chains from one sample sequenced in a study of cytomegalovirus exposure and HLA in healthy donors. The assay was immunoSEQ multiplex PCR, and TCRdb's table has in-frame clones only and misses some. The top ten clones hold around 8% of a sample with some 59,000 clones, roughly nine tenths of them seen once. The sample taken for sequencing was PBMCs. The receptor source for this set is a woman aged 18-35 years in good health and CMV-seropositive.

This chain joins TRBV9 and TRBJ2-1; 12 bases are shared with TRBD2. CDR1 is SGDLS, CDR2 YYNGEE, per germline. V lost 0 bases to trimming and J lost 8 bases; unmatched junction nucleotides: 9. This CDR3 region has 17 residues. The chain's CDR3 is CASSVASLAGGTDEQFF. In DNA, the CDR3 is TGTGCCAGCAGCGTAGCTTCCCTAGCGGGGGGGACGGATGAGCAGTTCTTC.

V and J are TRBV6-1 and TRBJ1-5; no reliable D call. The CDR3 runs 13 residues. Trimming shortened V by 7 bases and J by 0 bases, and 7 bases separated the two germline ends. Looked up from germline, CDR1 is MNHNS and CDR2 is SASEGT. This CDR3 is CASIGLSNQPQHF. CDR3 bases: TGTGCCAGCATCGGACTTAGCAATCAGCCCCAGCATTTT.

This rearrangement joins TRBV6-1 to TRBJ2-5, with 9 bases fitting TRBD1. Germline V gene data show CDR1 as MNHNS and CDR2 as SASEGT. V shed 7 bases and J 4 bases; nucleotides not matched to a gene: 4. The CDR3 length is 13 residues. CDR3 nucleotide sequence: TGTGCCAGCAACCAACAGGGGGCAGAGACCCAGTACTTC. It yields the protein CASNQQGAETQYF.

This clone was seen just once. The genes are TRBV10-3 and TRBJ2-3; D might be TRBD2 (7 bases). The CDR3 loop spans 17 amino acids. V lost 0 bases and J 3 bases, leaving 16 bases between the germline ends. CDR1 is ENHRY, CDR2 SYGVKD, per germline. Here the CDR3 reads CAISESGGGRWTDTQYF. CDR3 DNA sequence: TGTGCCATCAGTGAGTCGGGCGGGGGCAGGTGGACAGATACGCAGTATTTT.

This chain uses TRBV5-1 with TRBJ2-1; TRBD2 matches 8 bases. CDR1 and CDR2 (germline): SGHRS, YFSETQ. This CDR3 has 17 amino acids. The ends lost 3 bases at V and 6 bases at J; junction bases unmatched: 14. CDR3 amino acids: CASSSVLTAGGPNEQFF. The DNA of the CDR3 is TGCGCCAGCAGCTCTGTGTTAACGGCGGGGGGACCCAATGAGCAGTTCTTC.